This is a list of T cell receptor beta chains from one sample in a study of cytomegalovirus exposure and HLA in healthy donors. Data came from immunoSEQ multiplex PCR; TCRdb stores just in-frame clones and leaves some out. Here the sample spans 100,000 to 150,000 clones, over 60% being singletons. The sequencing sample was made of PBMCs. The receptors derive from a woman aged 40 to 50 in good health and CMV-seronegative. Each CDR3 is given with its conserved first and last residue. Each record gives: D gene, J gene, clone size, V gene, CDR3 DNA, CDR3 protein. A D gene is named only where the DNA matches it firmly. Part of the rows lack a size; the others show once, few, many or a class for expanded clones.

d_gene: -
j_gene: TRBJ1-5
abundance: once
v_gene: TRBV11-3
CDR3nt: TGTGCCAGCAGCTTACGTCAGGGTGGACGCAATCAGCCCCAGCATTTT
CDR3aa: CASSLRQGGRNQPQHF

d_gene: TRBD2
j_gene: TRBJ2-7
abundance: -
v_gene: TRBV2
CDR3nt: TGTGCCAGCAGCCCCCGGGACTACCAACTACCCTACGAGCAGTACTTC
CDR3aa: CASSPRDYQLPYEQYF

d_gene: TRBD1
j_gene: TRBJ1-1
abundance: few
v_gene: TRBV10-2
CDR3nt: TGCGCCAGCAGAACCGGGACAGTGAACACTGAAGCTTTCTTT
CDR3aa: CASRTGTVNTEAFF

d_gene: TRBD1
j_gene: TRBJ1-1
abundance: once
v_gene: TRBV7-9
CDR3nt: TGTTCCGCGGACAGGGGCCCGAACACTGAAGCTTTCTTT
CDR3aa: CSADRGPNTEAFF

d_gene: TRBD1
j_gene: TRBJ1-1
abundance: -
v_gene: TRBV5-1
CDR3nt: TGCGCCAGCAGCCAAGGGACAGGGCCTACCACTGAAGCTTTCTTT
CDR3aa: CASSQGTGPTTEAFF

d_gene: TRBD1
j_gene: TRBJ1-1
abundance: -
v_gene: TRBV6-6
CDR3nt: TGTGCCAGCACCGTTACAGGGGGCAAATCTGAAGCTTTCTTT
CDR3aa: CASTVTGGKSEAFF

d_gene: -
j_gene: TRBJ1-2
abundance: -
v_gene: TRBV28
CDR3nt: TGTGCCAGCAGTTTATCGGCAGGGAACTATGGCTACACCTTC
CDR3aa: CASSLSAGNYGYTF

d_gene: TRBD1
j_gene: TRBJ2-1
abundance: once
v_gene: TRBV7-9
CDR3nt: TGTGCCAGCAGCTTAGAAAGCTGGACAGGGCCCTTGGACAATGAGCAGTTCTTC
CDR3aa: CASSLESWTGPLDNEQFF

d_gene: TRBD1
j_gene: TRBJ2-5
abundance: once
v_gene: TRBV6-1
CDR3nt: TGTGCCAGCAGAATAGGGGGCGTTGAGACCCAGTACTTC
CDR3aa: CASRIGGVETQYF

d_gene: TRBD1
j_gene: TRBJ2-7
abundance: few
v_gene: TRBV7-9
CDR3nt: TGTGCCAGCAGCGCCCCAGATGGGTCCCGGGACAGGGACAACGAGCAGTACTTC
CDR3aa: CASSAPDGSRDRDNEQYF

d_gene: -
j_gene: TRBJ2-5
abundance: -
v_gene: TRBV2
CDR3nt: TGTGCCAGCGGGACATTGGAGACCCAGTACTTC
CDR3aa: CASGTLETQYF

d_gene: -
j_gene: TRBJ2-7
abundance: -
v_gene: TRBV7-2
CDR3nt: TGTGCCAGCAGTCCGTGGGGCGGGGCGTACGAGCAGTACTTC
CDR3aa: CASSPWGGAYEQYF

d_gene: TRBD1
j_gene: TRBJ2-7
abundance: -
v_gene: TRBV19
CDR3nt: TGTGCCAGTAGTTCAAGGACAGGGGGCTCAGTGTATGGGGACGAGCAGTACTTC
CDR3aa: CASSSRTGGSVYGDEQYF

d_gene: -
j_gene: TRBJ2-6
abundance: -
v_gene: TRBV10-3
CDR3nt: TGTGCCATCAGTGACTCCATTATGGGGGCCGGGGCCAACGTCCTGACTTTC
CDR3aa: CAISDSIMGAGANVLTF

d_gene: -
j_gene: TRBJ1-1
abundance: -
v_gene: TRBV4-1
CDR3nt: TGCGCCAGCAGCCTAGGGGGTGGGACTGAAGCTTTCTTT
CDR3aa: CASSLGGGTEAFF

d_gene: -
j_gene: TRBJ2-7
abundance: -
v_gene: TRBV4-1
CDR3nt: TGCGCCAGCAGCGCAGGTGGATCTATATTCGAGCAGTACTTC
CDR3aa: CASSAGGSIFEQYF

d_gene: TRBD1
j_gene: TRBJ2-1
abundance: -
v_gene: TRBV9
CDR3nt: TGTGCCAGCAGCGTTAGGACAGGGGGCTTCGATGAGCAGTTCTTC
CDR3aa: CASSVRTGGFDEQFF

d_gene: -
j_gene: TRBJ2-5
abundance: -
v_gene: TRBV28
CDR3nt: TGTGCCAGCAGTTTAGGAACAGGGACGGGACGGGGAGAGACCCAGTACTTC
CDR3aa: CASSLGTGTGRGETQYF

d_gene: TRBD1
j_gene: TRBJ2-1
abundance: once
v_gene: TRBV6-4
CDR3nt: TGTGCCAGCAGTGTCTGGACAGGCTCCTACAATGAGCAGTTCTTC
CDR3aa: CASSVWTGSYNEQFF

d_gene: TRBD2
j_gene: TRBJ2-1
abundance: -
v_gene: TRBV5-1
CDR3nt: TGCGCCAGCAGCTTGCGGGGGGATGAGCAGTTCTTC
CDR3aa: CASSLRGDEQFF

d_gene: -
j_gene: TRBJ2-3
abundance: -
v_gene: TRBV19
CDR3nt: TGTGCCAGTAGTATTGCAGGGGTCGGGACAGATACGCAGTATTTT
CDR3aa: CASSIAGVGTDTQYF

d_gene: TRBD2
j_gene: TRBJ2-5
abundance: once
v_gene: TRBV28
CDR3nt: TGTGCCAGCAGTTTACTAGCGGGAGGGACGGAGACCCAGTACTTC
CDR3aa: CASSLLAGGTETQYF

d_gene: TRBD1
j_gene: TRBJ1-2
abundance: -
v_gene: TRBV27
CDR3nt: TGTGCCAGCAGTTTTTTGGGACAGGGGGCTCGAGGCTACACCTTC
CDR3aa: CASSFLGQGARGYTF

d_gene: TRBD1
j_gene: TRBJ1-1
abundance: -
v_gene: TRBV4-2
CDR3nt: TGTGCCAGCAGCCAAGATGGGACAGGCATGGAAGCTTTCTTT
CDR3aa: CASSQDGTGMEAFF

d_gene: -
j_gene: TRBJ1-2
abundance: -
v_gene: TRBV6-6
CDR3nt: TGTGCCAGCAGTTACGGGGGAGGGGGTAACTATGGCTACACCTTC
CDR3aa: CASSYGGGGNYGYTF

d_gene: -
j_gene: TRBJ2-7
abundance: -
v_gene: TRBV21-1
CDR3nt: TGTGCCAGCAGAGCTTCGCTAAGGGGGCCAGATTCCTACGAGCAGTACTTC
CDR3aa: CASRASLRGPDSYEQYF